The clone carrying this TCR beta chain counts as medium-sized. Its antigen is still unknown. The team produced cDNA through 5'RACE using 10-nucleotide random UMIs. TCRdb reanalysed the 5' RACE reads using MiXCR and keeps one entry per CDR3 protein. Among under 35,000 distinct CDR3 sequences listed, roughly 1.6% were seen once. This sample stems from a study of neurological immune-mediated disorders. Study outcomes and limitations: Phylogenetic grouping assigned the repertoires of 18 of 34 multiple sclerosis patients to a single cluster of related CDR3 sequences. This cluster may be a repertoire-level signature.

The CDR3 runs to 11 residues. Trimming removed 9 bases from V and 9 bases from J, with 12 bases in between. Germline V lookup: CDR1 MGHDK, CDR2 SYGVNS. This TCR derives from a woman aged 30 to 39 with multiple sclerosis. The chain carries TRBV25-1 and TRBJ2-1; a possible D gene is TRBD1 (5 bases). The specimen sequenced was PBMCs. The CDR3 here is CASQQGFEQFF. In nucleotides, the CDR3 is TGTGCCAGTCAGCAGGGTTTTGAGCAGTTCTTC.